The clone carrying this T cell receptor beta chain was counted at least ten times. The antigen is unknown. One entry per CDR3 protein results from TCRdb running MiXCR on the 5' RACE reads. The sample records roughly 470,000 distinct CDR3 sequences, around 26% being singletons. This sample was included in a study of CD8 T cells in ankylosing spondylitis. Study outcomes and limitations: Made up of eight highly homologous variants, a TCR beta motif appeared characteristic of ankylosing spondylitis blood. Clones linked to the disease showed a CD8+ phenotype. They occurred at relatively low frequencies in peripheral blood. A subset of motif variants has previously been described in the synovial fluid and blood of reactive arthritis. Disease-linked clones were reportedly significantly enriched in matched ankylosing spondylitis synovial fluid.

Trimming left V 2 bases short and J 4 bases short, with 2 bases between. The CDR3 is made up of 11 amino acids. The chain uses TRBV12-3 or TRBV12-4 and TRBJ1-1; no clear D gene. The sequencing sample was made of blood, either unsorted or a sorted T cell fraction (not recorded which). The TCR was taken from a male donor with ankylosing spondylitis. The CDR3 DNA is TGTGCCAGCAGTTTATTCACTGAAGCTTTCTTT. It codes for CASSLFTEAFF.